A selection of T cell receptor beta chains follows, all from one sample in a study of T-cell reconstitution after alpha-beta-depleted transplantation in children. In TCRdb, the PCR reads were re-called with MiXCR into one record per CDR3 protein. Of approximately 170,000 distinct CDR3 sequences listed, over 8.5% are singletons. Sequences were derived from PBMCs, sampled before TCRalphabeta/CD19-depleted stem cell transplant. These receptors were taken from a boy between 2 and 10 years old with acute myeloid leukemia, due to receive a stem cell transplant. Each CDR3 is given with its conserved first and last residue. A D gene is named only where the DNA matches it firmly.

TRBJ2-3 | TRBV28 | . | CASNPGRRGHGDTQYF
TRBJ2-1 | TRBV7-3 | . | CASSFSPSGSWEQFF
TRBJ2-3 | TRBV6-1 | TRBD2 | CASKGLADDGNTQYF
TRBJ2-7 | TRBV5-1 | TRBD2 | CASSLAAGAAYEQYF
TRBJ1-5 | TRBV10-2 | . | CASSDGWADFLNQPQHF
TRBJ2-3 | TRBV7-3 | . | CASSPNHGAPDTQYF
TRBJ1-6 | TRBV20-1 | . | CSANWDRNSPLHF
TRBJ2-5 | TRBV7-3 | . | CASSLDHEETQYF
TRBJ2-1 | TRBV6-1 | . | CASLAASASSYNEQFF
TRBJ1-1 | TRBV20-1 | TRBD1 | CSAGNRGPMNTEAFF
TRBJ1-1 | TRBV7-9 | . | CASSLLELPLENTEAFF
TRBJ2-7 | TRBV12-3/TRBV12-4 | . | CASSVQGVGYEQYF
TRBJ1-4 | TRBV5-1 | . | CASSLVPYEKLFF
TRBJ2-7 | TRBV4-1 | TRBD2 | CASSHPGGGARDEQYF
TRBJ1-3 | TRBV7-8 | . | CASSPFGRISGNTIYF
TRBJ2-1 | TRBV20-1 | . | CSARVRLMRDEQFF
TRBJ2-3 | TRBV24-1 | TRBD1 | CATSDAGTATDTQYF
TRBJ1-4 | TRBV6-1 | . | CASRTRRREKLFF
TRBJ2-7 | TRBV12-3/TRBV12-4 | . | CASSPTVYEQYF
TRBJ1-6 | TRBV6-1 | TRBD1 | CASSDTGQSFYNSPLHF
TRBJ1-2 | TRBV5-1 | TRBD1 | CASSLAPGQGGGYTF
TRBJ1-1 | TRBV12-3/TRBV12-4 | . | CASSSARRNTEAFF
TRBJ2-6 | TRBV6-5 | . | CASSYSGVGAGANVLTF
TRBJ2-5 | TRBV13 | TRBD2 | CASSFFGLAGTLETQYF
TRBJ2-3 | TRBV28 | . | CASRDRALGATDTQYF
TRBJ2-7 | TRBV7-9 | . | CASSFVPGLHPYEQYF
TRBJ2-7 | TRBV3-1 | . | CASSPSMGIPYF
TRBJ2-2 | TRBV20-1 | TRBD2 | CSAHALAGNTGELFF
TRBJ2-5 | TRBV7-6 | TRBD2 | CASAWTSGIQETQYF
TRBJ2-7 | TRBV7-2 | TRBD2 | CASSFLAGGLEQYF
TRBJ1-2 | TRBV28 | . | CASSRDIYGYTF
TRBJ1-1 | TRBV9 | TRBD1 | CASSVEGAPRPAFF
TRBJ2-1 | TRBV18 | TRBD1 | CASSPPRAGGGYNEQFF
TRBJ1-2 | TRBV28 | . | CASSRMGGALLYGYTF
TRBJ2-1 | TRBV4-1 | TRBD1 | CASSQSPGQGPFF
TRBJ2-3 | TRBV5-1 | TRBD1 | CASSVGTGQELATSTDTQYF
TRBJ1-4 | TRBV14 | . | CASSQVGTGREKLFF
TRBJ2-6 | TRBV5-6 | . | CASSLPRGRVRSGANVLTF
TRBJ2-7 | TRBV5-1 | TRBD1 | CASSLGTGWVTYEQYF
TRBJ1-1 | TRBV4-2 | . | CASSPRGTEAFF
TRBJ2-6 | TRBV28 | . | CASSPWGTGANVLTF
TRBJ1-1 | TRBV5-4 | . | CASSLEAGVNTEAFF
TRBJ1-5 | TRBV7-2 | . | CASSLAQTGPQHF